Below, 21 T cell receptor beta chains from the same sample are listed, as sequenced in a study of CD8+ T cells in alopecia areata. In each case, RNA was isolated and then reverse transcribed into cDNA as the sequencing template. Assay used: immunoSEQ multiplex PCR; TCRdb lists only in-frame clones, some missing. Of 150,000 to 250,000 clones in the sample, about three fifths were seen once. Treatment specified: oral pan-JAK inhibitor, 5-10 mg twice daily. The specimen was CD4+ T cells sorted from blood, collected at week 24, from a patient treated with tofacitinib. These receptors came from a human donor with alopecia areata.

The chain has TRBV28 and TRBJ2-3, with a possible D match to TRBD1 (6 bases). Germline CDR1 and CDR2: MDHEN and SYDVKM. The CDR3 spans 16 residues. V lost 5 bases, J lost 2 bases, and 17 bases lay in between. The CDR3 reads CASSPFGRGNTDTQYF. The CDR3 bases are TGTGCCAGCAGTCCGTTCGGCAGGGGAAACACAGATACGCAGTATTTT. The full variable domain, completed using reference TRBV28 and TRBJ2-3, is DVKVTQSSRYLVKRTGEKVFLECVQDMDHENMFWYRQDPGLGLRLIYFSYDVKMKEKGDIPEGYSVSREKKERFSLILESASTNQTSMYLCASSPFGRGNTDTQYFGPGTRLTVL.

The chain recombines TRBV5-6 with TRBJ2-7; tentatively, D is TRBD2 (6 bases). Germline lookup yields CDR1 SGHDT and CDR2 YYEEEE. This CDR3 has 14 amino acids. Trimming stripped 1 base from V and 0 bases from J, with 8 bases between. DNA of the CDR3: TGTGCCAGCAGCTTGTACGGGAGCTCCTACGAGCAGTACTTC. It specifies CASSLYGSSYEQYF.

The chain uses TRBV5-6 and TRBJ2-7, with D possibly matching TRBD1 (6 bases). The germline V gene has CDR1 SGHDT and CDR2 YYEEEE. The germline V and J ends were trimmed by 3 bases and 6 bases, with 13 bases remaining between them. The CDR3 has 13 amino acids. This chain's CDR3 is CASSSGHHPEQYF. CDR3 bases: TGTGCCAGCAGCTCGGGACACCACCCCGAGCAGTACTTC. The full variable domain, rest sourced from reference TRBV5-6 and TRBJ2-7, is DAGVTQSPTHLIKTRGQQVTLRCSPKSGHDTVSWYQQALGQGPQFIFQYYEEEERQRGNFPDRFSGHQFPNYSSELNVNALLLGDSALYLCASSSGHHPEQYFGPGTRLTVT.

This clone was observed a few times. The chain is built from TRBV29-1 and TRBJ2-5; 10 positions agree with TRBD2. V was clipped by 0 bases and J by 4 bases; unmatched bases: 5. The CDR3 contains 15 residues. Germline V CDR1 and CDR2: SQVTM, ANQGSEA. The DNA for the CDR3 is TGCAGCGTTGAAGATCCCCTAGCGGGGGCAGAGACCCAGTACTTC. Translating it yields CSVEDPLAGAETQYF. The variable domain in full, completed from reference TRBV29-1 and TRBJ2-5, reads SAVISQKPSRDICQRGTSLTIQCQVDSQVTMMFWYRQQPGQSLTLIATANQGSEATYESGFVIDKFPISRPNLTFSTLTVSNMSPEDSSIYLCSVEDPLAGAETQYFGPGTRLLVL.

This sequence joins TRBV10-3 and TRBJ2-5, with D possibly matching TRBD1 (5 bases). CDR1 and CDR2 from the germline V gene are ENHRY and SYGVKD. The V end was cut by 4 bases, the J end by 2 bases, with 8 bases between. The CDR3 has 13 residues. Written as DNA, the CDR3 is TGTGCCATCAGTGTATACAGGCAAGAGACCCAGTACTTC. Its translation is CAISVYRQETQYF.

The chain joins TRBV29-1 to TRBJ2-5; TRBD2 aligns across 12 bases. J gave up 1 base and V 8 bases, and 5 bases lay outside the gene matches. Germline CDR1 SQVTM, CDR2 ANQGSEA. This CDR3 spans 14 amino acids. The CDR3 nucleotides are TGCAGCTCTTGGGGACTAGCGGGCCAAGAGACCCAGTACTTC. This gives the protein CSSWGLAGQETQYF.

The chain combines TRBV4-1 with TRBJ2-5; 8 positions match TRBD2. The V gene end was trimmed by 1 base and the J gene end by 4 bases; junction bases not matched to a gene: 11. The germline V gene has CDR1 MGHRA and CDR2 YSYEKL. CDR3 length: 17 amino acids. The CDR3 DNA reads as TGCGCCAGCAGCCAAGCCTTCGGGGGGGGACCTCGAGAGACCCAGTACTTC. Translating it yields CASSQAFGGGPRETQYF.

J is TRBJ1-2 and V is TRBV6-5; D may be TRBD1 (5 bases). This CDR3 is 14 amino acids long. Germline CDR1 and CDR2: MNHEY and SVGAGI. The V gene lost 0 bases and the J gene lost 6 bases, with 11 bases spanning the gap. CDR3 nucleotides: TGTGCCAGCAGTTACTCGCGCAGGGCGGATGGCTACACCTTC. It codes for CASSYSRRADGYTF.

The rearrangement joins TRBV5-1 to TRBJ2-5; D is uncertain. The CDR3 runs 14 residues. Germline V lookup: CDR1 SGHRS, CDR2 YFSETQ. V shed 5 bases and J shed 1 base, with 12 bases lying between them. The CDR3 is CASSVGLVQETQYF. CDR3 nucleotides: TGCGCCAGCAGTGTAGGGTTAGTCCAAGAGACCCAGTACTTC.

V usage is TRBV7-9 and J usage is TRBJ1-2; no clear D. This CDR3 contains 12 residues. Germline CDR1 is SEHNR and CDR2 is FQNEAQ (reference sequence). V lost 4 bases, J lost 8 bases, and 11 bases lay in between. CDR3 loop: CASSSGLKGYTF. The CDR3, as DNA: TGTGCCAGCAGCTCCGGGCTAAAAGGCTACACCTTC.

A single count supports this clone. V is TRBV10-3 and J is TRBJ2-3; 8 bases fit TRBD2. Trimming took 10 bases from V and 0 from J; bases not matched to a gene: 9. Germline V gene sequence: CDR1 ENHRY, CDR2 SYGVKD. This CDR3 is built from 15 residues. CDR3 sequence reads: CATKREKTSTDTQYF. CDR3 in DNA: TGTGCCACCAAGCGGGAGAAGACTAGCACAGATACGCAGTATTTT.

In its sample, this clone was seen a few times. The chain is built from TRBV7-9 and TRBJ1-1; 8 nucleotides match TRBD1. Germline CDR1 SEHNR, CDR2 FQNEAQ (reference sequence). With 6 bases clipped from V and 8 bases from J, the junction kept 5 bases outside the gene matches. This CDR3 is built from 12 residues. The chain's CDR3 is CASRRDRGEAFF. Here the CDR3 DNA reads TGTGCCAGCAGGAGAGACAGGGGAGAAGCTTTCTTT.

The J gene is TRBJ2-1, the V gene TRBV5-4, with D maybe TRBD1 (5 bases). V gave up 2 bases and J gave up 5 bases, with 14 bases separating them. The germline V gene encodes CDR1 SGHNT and CDR2 YYREEE (reference sequence). The CDR3 length is 15 residues. Here the CDR3 reads CASSLDSYLDNEQFF. DNA of the CDR3: TGTGCCAGCAGCTTAGACAGCTACCTAGACAATGAGCAGTTCTTC.

The CDR3 spells CSVNRGRQLAKNIQYF. The CDR3 nucleotides are TGCAGCGTCAACAGGGGACGACAACTAGCCAAAAACATTCAGTACTTC. The rearrangement joins TRBV29-1 to TRBJ2-4; TRBD1 aligns across 7 bases. Per the germline V gene, CDR1 is SQVTM and CDR2 is ANQGSEA. There are 16 residues in the CDR3. Losses at the gene ends were 6 bases for V and 0 bases for J; bases not matched to a gene: 11.

The chain couples TRBV30 to TRBJ2-2; TRBD2 aligns across 14 bases. J gave up 5 bases and V 5 bases, and 7 bases lay outside the gene matches. Germline CDR1 and CDR2: GTSNPN and SVGIG (reference sequence). There are 16 residues in the CDR3. DNA for the CDR3: TGTGCCTGGGACGGGACTAGCGGGAGTTCTACCGGGGAGCTGTTTTTT. It translates to CAWDGTSGSSTGELFF.

The chain recombines TRBV6-5 with TRBJ2-1; D not certain. Trimming took off 2 bases at V and 10 bases at J, with 12 bases between the two ends. The CDR3 has 13 amino acids. Germline CDR1 and CDR2: MNHEY and SVGAGI. In DNA form, the CDR3 reads TGTGCCAGCAGTTACCTAGAGATATCCGAGCAGTTCTTC. This sequence encodes CASSYLEISEQFF.

There are a few counts of this clone. DNA of the CDR3: TGTGCCAGCAGAGGAGATCCCCTAACCTATGGCTACACCTTC. It yields the protein CASRGDPLTYGYTF. The gene calls are TRBV27 and TRBJ1-2; D gene uncertain. Germline CDR1 is MNHEY and CDR2 is SMNVEV (reference sequence). V was clipped by 6 bases and J by 4 bases, with 15 bases between them. This CDR3 region has 14 residues.

This clone occurred a few times. V usage is TRBV28 and J usage is TRBJ2-3; D gene ambiguous. Trimming removed 6 bases at V and 6 bases at J, with 7 bases between. Germline CDR1 and CDR2: MDHEN and SYDVKM. CDR3 length equals 11 residues. The CDR3 is CASSILDTQYF. CDR3 bases: TGTGCCAGCAGCATTCTGGATACGCAGTATTTT.

This clone was observed a few times. V and J are TRBV5-1 and TRBJ2-1; 11 bases align to TRBD2. V shed 4 bases and J 8 bases; nucleotides not matched to a gene: 8. The CDR3 runs 15 residues. Germline CDR1 is SGHRS and CDR2 is YFSETQ. The CDR3 DNA is TGCGCCAGCAGCCGAACTAGCGGGAGTATCTATGAGCAGTTCTTC. It is translated as CASSRTSGSIYEQFF.

This clone appeared a few times. V and J are TRBV29-1 and TRBJ2-4, with 10 bases fitting TRBD2. Germline V gene data show CDR1 as SQVTM and CDR2 as ANQGSEA. V shed 7 bases, J shed 7 bases, and the junction held 7 bases outside the gene matches. CDR3 length: 13 residues. The CDR3 region has the DNA TGCAGCGCTACCCTAGCGGGGGAGAACATTCAGTACTTC. Its protein product is CSATLAGENIQYF.

V gene TRBV29-1 combines with J gene TRBJ2-2, with unresolved D. This CDR3 contains 13 residues. In germline, CDR1 is SQVTM, CDR2 ANQGSEA. V lost 4 bases and J lost 3, with 9 bases in between. CDR3 sequence reads: CSVGGGHTGELFF. CDR3 nucleotides: TGCAGCGTTGGAGGTGGGCACACCGGGGAGCTGTTTTTT.